Presented here are 13 T cell receptor beta chains from one specimen sequenced in a study of cytomegalovirus exposure and HLA in healthy donors (dated by TCRdb to 2015 to 2018). The library was produced with the immunoSEQ multiplex PCR assay. For the multiplex PCR, a mixture combining 60 forward primers for TCR Vbeta segments and 13 reverse primers for TCR Jbeta segments was used. TCRdb mirrors the immuneACCESS table, restricted to in-frame sequences. Some clones are absent from its copies; in checked studies, under half trace to an unresolved V gene, and the reason for the others is unknown. The sample table contains about 89,000 clones; only one count was recorded for 70% to 80% of them. Clones ranked in the top ten supply about 4% of the sample. The sequenced material came from PBMCs. All receptors come from a man aged 30 to 45 in good health and CMV-seronegative.

The chain links TRBV6-5 to TRBJ2-3; 7 bases agree with TRBD1. Germline V lookup: CDR1 MNHEY, CDR2 SVGAGI. J lost 5 bases, V lost 4 bases, and 6 bases had no gene match. The CDR3 totals 14 residues. The CDR3 protein is CASSWGQTQDTQYF. CDR3 in DNA: TGTGCCAGCAGTTGGGGACAGACCCAAGATACGCAGTATTTT.

The V and J genes are TRBV5-4 and TRBJ2-2; possible D gene TRBD1, 6 bases. V was shortened by 0 bases and J by 1 base, with 7 bases between the two germline ends. Germline V gives CDR1 SGHNT, CDR2 YYREEE (reference sequence). This CDR3 comprises 15 residues. The CDR3 sequence is CASSLGGGNTGELFF. The CDR3 nucleotides are TGTGCCAGCAGCTTGGGAGGGGGGAACACCGGGGAGCTGTTTTTT.

The rearrangement uses TRBV2 and TRBJ2-2; 12 bases are a match to TRBD2. With 3 bases clipped from V and 5 bases from J, the junction kept 1 base outside the gene matches. In germline, CDR1 is SNHLY, CDR2 FYNNEI. The CDR3 loop spans 15 amino acids. In DNA form, the CDR3 reads TGTGCCAGCAGTGAGCTAGCGGGGGGGACCGGGGAGCTGTTTTTT. This gives the protein CASSELAGGTGELFF.

The V and J genes are TRBV2 and TRBJ1-6; D gene ambiguous. The V end was cut by 3 bases, the J end by 8 bases, with 5 bases between. This CDR3 region has 12 residues. Germline CDR1 and CDR2: SNHLY and FYNNEI. CDR3 bases: TGTGCCAGCAGTGATCAGGATTCACCCCTCCACTTT. It encodes CASSDQDSPLHF.

This chain joins TRBV4-2 and TRBJ2-6; possible D gene TRBD1, 7 bases. From germline, CDR1 is LGHNA and CDR2 YNFKEQ. The CDR3 runs 17 residues. V was clipped by 1 base and J by 5 bases, with 15 bases between them. The CDR3, as DNA: TGTGCCAGCAGCCAAGGAGGAGGGGGCTCCTGGGCCAACGTCCTGACTTTC. Its translation: CASSQGGGGSWANVLTF.

This clone showed up just once. This rearrangement joins TRBV30 to TRBJ1-1; D remains unclear. Germline V gene sequence: CDR1 GTSNPN, CDR2 SVGIG (reference sequence). This CDR3 comprises 18 residues. Trimming left V 2 bases short and J 1 base short, with 23 bases between. The DNA for the CDR3 is TGTGCCTGGAGTTACCTACGACTGAAGGCGGTCGGGAACACTGAAGCTTTCTTT. Encoded protein: CAWSYLRLKAVGNTEAFF.

The J gene is TRBJ1-1, the V gene TRBV28, with 7 positions matching TRBD1. The CDR3 runs 17 residues. Germline CDR1 and CDR2: MDHEN and SYDVKM. The junction had 9 bases not matched to a gene; V was cut back by 0 bases and J by 2 bases. The CDR3 reads CASSLWGAGGRNTEAFF. CDR3 nucleotides: TGTGCCAGCAGTTTATGGGGGGCAGGGGGACGTAACACTGAAGCTTTCTTT. Based on the CDR3 plus reference TRBV28 and TRBJ1-1, the full variable domain is DVKVTQSSRYLVKRTGEKVFLECVQDMDHENMFWYRQDPGLGLRLIYFSYDVKMKEKGDIPEGYSVSREKKERFSLILESASTNQTSMYLCASSLWGAGGRNTEAFFGQGTRLTVV.

CDR3 coding DNA: TGTGCCAGCAGTTCCGGGACAGGGGACAACGAGCAGTACTTC. It translates to CASSSGTGDNEQYF. The J gene is TRBJ2-7, the V gene TRBV28; TRBD1 aligns across 10 bases. CDR1 is MDHEN, CDR2 SYDVKM, per germline. The trim removed 4 bases at V and 5 bases at J, leaving 5 bases unmatched. This CDR3 is built from 14 residues.

This clone occurred a few times. V is TRBV4-2 and J is TRBJ2-3, with TRBD2 matching 13 bases. CDR1 and CDR2 from the germline V gene are LGHNA and YNFKEQ. The CDR3 sequence is 16 residues long. Trimming removed 3 bases from V and 3 bases from J; junction bases left unmatched: 3. CDR3 bases: TGTGCCAGCAGCCAGTCACTAGCGGGAGGGACAGATACGCAGTATTTT. It translates to CASSQSLAGGTDTQYF.

The gene calls are TRBV9 and TRBJ1-2; a possible D gene is TRBD1 (5 bases). Looked up from germline, CDR1 is SGDLS and CDR2 is YYNGEE. This CDR3 comprises 15 residues. The V gene lost 0 bases and the J gene lost 2 bases, with 11 bases spanning the gap. CDR3 amino acids: CASSVGADINYGYTF. CDR3 bases: TGTGCCAGCAGCGTAGGGGCGGACATCAACTATGGCTACACCTTC.

V is TRBV11-2 and J is TRBJ2-1; 9 bases agree with TRBD2. Germline assignment: CDR1 SGHAT and CDR2 FQNNGV. The V segment lost 3 bases and the J segment 8 bases; nucleotides outside the gene matches: 8. This CDR3 is 15 amino acids long. The chain's CDR3 is CASSFLAGESHEQFF. The DNA of the CDR3 is TGTGCCAGCAGCTTTTTAGCGGGAGAATCTCATGAGCAGTTCTTC.

This chain uses TRBV2 with TRBJ2-3, with TRBD1 matching over 9 bases. There are 15 residues in the CDR3. Germline trimming cut 6 bases from V and 2 bases from J; bases unmatched to any gene: 6. Germline V gene data show CDR1 as SNHLY and CDR2 as FYNNEI. In DNA form, the CDR3 reads TGTGCCAGCAGCAAACAGGGGGCCACCACAGATACGCAGTATTTT. Its translation: CASSKQGATTDTQYF.

CDR3 bases: TGTGCCAGCAGTGGACAGGGGAACTATGGCTACACCTTC. It specifies CASSGQGNYGYTF. The genes are TRBV6-4 and TRBJ1-2; 8 bases fit TRBD1. Germline trimming cut 4 bases from V and 2 bases from J; bases unmatched to any gene: 0. Germline CDR1 is MRHNA and CDR2 is SNTAGT. The CDR3 spans 13 residues.